This T cell receptor beta chain is from a study of cytomegalovirus exposure and HLA in healthy donors (TCRdb year 2017). Regarding the research as a whole: An earlier analysis of under 600 of the donors reported about 250 Gb of sequence data and more than 90 million unique TCR beta sequences from roughly 180 million T cells. In a later analysis, previously published TCR beta repertoires from roughly 710 donors were re-analyzed and high-resolution HLA genotyping was added so that TCR occurrence patterns could be studied. Roughly five DR-DQ haplotypes were handled as single units for association and clustering because linkage in the cohort was strong. A separate validation cohort of about 110 different subjects was used in addition to the roughly 670-subject first cohort. Rather than drawing on any new phenotypic data, the later analysis identified candidate immune exposures from TCR beta sequences and the way those sequences occurred across donors. Among some 410 genotyped donors of the cohort, an average of roughly 230,000 unique TCR beta nucleotide sequences was sequenced per donor, of which roughly 17% were non-productive. To decide whether each TCR beta V gene segment behaved as functional or pseudogenic, an earlier analysis of approximately 600 of the donors relied on high-throughput TCR beta sequencing. All discovery cohort repertoires had been generated on a single sequencing platform. Of the 398 genotyped donors, approximately 80% were placed in the genetic ancestry cluster associated with self-reported Caucasian donors. The T cell repertoires of some 670 subjects were profiled by immunosequencing and related to cytomegalovirus serostatus. To predict cytomegalovirus infection status, the study brought together high-throughput TCR immunosequencing, statistical association of individual TCRs with disease status, and machine learning. Alongside the repertoire data, information on donor age, sex, ethnicity and CMV serostatus was compiled. HLA typing covered class I and class II loci at four-digit resolution. A later genetic analysis took genome-wide SNP genotypes for about three fifths of the roughly 700 donors and used that subset as a discovery cohort. About 280 gigabases of sequencing data and 70 million to 100 million unique TCR sequences were included in an early release covering roughly 700 HLA-typed donors. The study aimed to test whether signatures of past pathogen exposure could be identified by cataloging public T cell receptors. Typing coverage differed by locus: A, B, C, DRB1 and DQB1 were typed in about 620-630 donors, DQA1 in roughly 510, DPA1 in some 600, and DPB1 in just under 480.

For CDR1 and CDR2, the germline V gene lists SQVTM and ANQGSEA. The CDR3 holds 16 amino acids from the cysteine to the phenylalanine. Just the 48-base CDR3 DNA is kept, in frame starting at base 1. To note about this clone: No antigen is known for it. At one of its ends the junction is not consistent with the germline gene, which may arise from a read error.

The library was prepared using the immunoSEQ multiplex PCR assay. The multiplex PCR relied on a mix of 60 forward primers for TCR Vbeta segments and 13 reverse primers for TCR Jbeta segments. The CDR3 region of rearranged TCR beta genes was amplified from genomic DNA with a multiplex PCR assay. Amplified TCR beta libraries were sequenced as 87-base-pair reads on the Illumina HiSeq System. The paper's data handling went like this. Across the roughly 600 repertoires, a later analysis counted 80 million or so unique TCR beta chains, roughly 11 million of which were shared by at least two donors. To remove PCR and sequencing errors, raw reads were error-corrected and collapsed into unique sequences using a nearest-neighbor algorithm that merged closely related sequences. CDR3 sequences were aligned to IMGT reference sequences to assign V, D and J gene segments. For a sequence to be retained, at least a six-nucleotide match to both a V gene segment and a J gene segment was required. Rearrangements were called productive when the CDR3 lacked stop codons and stayed in frame with V and J; all others were non-productive. Following IMGT convention, CDR3 was defined as the stretch from the second conserved V-encoded cysteine up to the conserved J-encoded phenylalanine. The earlier analysis of about 620 of the donors excluded sequences that lacked an unambiguous match to a single V gene segment. An earlier analysis of a few hundred of the donors called V segments functional above 56.7% productive rearrangements and segregating when the between-donor standard deviation exceeded 5%. To diagnose cytomegalovirus status from the catalog of TCR beta chain sequences, a statistical classification framework was built. A later analysis assigned V and J genes by comparing TCR nucleotide sequences with IMGT/GENE-DB human TR gene sequences. The TCRdist pipeline was used in a later analysis to assign CDR3 sequences and most-parsimonious VDJ recombination scenarios. A later analysis defined each TCR beta chain by its CDR3 amino acid sequence plus V-gene family, and excluded reads lacking a unique V-gene family. As a way to deal with suspected cross-contamination and a sequencing artifact, a later analysis dropped over 550 nucleotide sequences that were highly shared and had low generation probability. In a later analysis, a clonal expansion index for each public chain was calculated from normalized within-repertoire ranks of inferred template counts. A later analysis computed generation probabilities with a VDJ recombination model fitted to out-of-frame rearrangements, and checked the results against IGoR. A later analysis scored TCR-TCR, TCR-HLA and TCR-CMV co-occurrence with hypergeometric tests, applying a repertoire-size bias correction to TCR pairs. In a later analysis, false discovery rates were estimated by permuting HLA or CMV assignments 20 times. In a later analysis, co-occurring TCRs were grouped using DBSCAN, and TCRdist sequence similarity was added for clustering within HLA-allele-positive subsets. Repertoires with fewer than 30,000 or more than 120,000 public chains were left out of co-occurrence clustering, as were roughly five repertoires with anomalous nucleotide sharing. Drawn from immuneACCESS, this table holds only the in-frame rearrangements with V and J called that TCRdb kept. Clones are partly lost; checked studies trace under half to an unresolved V gene and leave the rest unexplained. D and trimming come from the DNA, and the V and J calls and clone size come from that table. The sample table records about 170,000 clones; about three quarters of these occur just once. The ten largest clones represent around 0.97% of the sample.

The cohort consisted of 650 to 700 healthy bone marrow donors. All cohort members were sampled while nominally healthy, although unrecorded immune exposures were likely present. The donor was CMV seropositive and belonged to the group of about 290 seropositive cohort members. Every donor gave a peripheral blood sample, and the peripheral blood mononuclear cells from that sample were used for TCR beta sequencing. Genomic DNA was extracted from the blood cell samples with the Qiagen DNeasy Blood Extraction Kit. What the study reported, not specific to this receptor: In a later genetic analysis, a missense DCLRE1C variant was associated with V-gene and J-gene trimming of TCR beta chains, and the association was replicated in an independent cohort. A later analysis reported that several top co-occurrence clusters appeared linked to parvovirus B19, influenza, CMV and Epstein-Barr virus. According to the authors, the approach could potentially be generalized to other disease states and immunological phenotypes. Most TCR sequences were seen in very few donors, while some public TCRs were found in many individuals. A few of the identified cytomegalovirus-associated TCR beta chains were confirmed in vitro to be specific for cytomegalovirus antigens. Because the 87-base-pair reads could not distinguish some IMGT-functional V segments, including TRBV6-2 and TRBV6-3, those segments were excluded. A later genetic analysis reported fewer N-insertions in productive TCRs among donors in an Asian-associated ancestry cluster than the roughly 700-donor mean. In a later analysis, HLA-associated TCR beta chains showed more clonal expansion and lower generation probabilities than non-associated chains that were equally common. The study listed 164 TCR beta chains as associated with cytomegalovirus. Because HLA typing was unavailable for some donors at each locus, only the typed subset was used in association tests. When HLA alleles, especially DR and DQ, strongly co-occurred, attributing TCR associations to individual alleles was difficult. In a later analysis, most CMV-associated TCR beta chains were found to appear HLA-restricted, with HLA associations seemingly driven largely by CMV exposure. In both the original and validation cohorts, the classifier was reported to diagnose cytomegalovirus status with high specificity and sensitivity. Presence/absence analyses assumed roughly uniform sequencing depth across donors, an assumption that may not hold. Because counts were too low, about 17 rarely observed V segments, including chromosome 9 orphons, were excluded from the earlier analysis of 587 of the donors. In a later analysis, TCR association rates were found to vary across HLA loci, with the most associated TCRs seen for DRB1 alleles and the fewest for HLA-C alleles. In an earlier analysis of over 550 of the donors, most TCR beta V segments were observed in productive rearrangements about 87% or about 30% of the time, broadly matching IMGT annotations. The sequencing pipeline was judged likely to have produced a cluster of highly shared sequence variants as a technical artifact. A further reported finding was that TCR beta sequences accurately predicted the HLA-A and HLA-B alleles for most subjects in the first cohort. For the cohort, immune exposure information was limited to CMV serostatus. This cohort had only TCR beta chains sequenced, and the lack of alpha or paired-chain data limited which features could be detected. Linkage disequilibrium might explain the correlated functional status among segregating V segments, but an unknown experimental factor could not be excluded. Specific HLA alleles were associated with more than 15,000 TCR beta sequences at a false discovery rate of 0.05 in a later analysis.

Recombination joined TRBV29-1 with TRBJ2-5, with TRBD2 identical over 14 junction bases. The material sequenced was PBMCs. This TCR derives from a woman aged 45-65 years in good health and CMV-seropositive. The CDR3 in this case is CSAGLAGGTWQGTQYF. The base sequence is TGCAGCGCCGGACTAGCGGGAGGCACTTGGCAAGGGACCCAGTACTTC.